This T cell receptor beta chain was documented in a study of T cells in Graves' hyperthyroidism and ophthalmopathy. Study-level findings and limits: Blood shared most expanded thyroid clonotypes above 0.001. Model output signaled ophthalmopathy a median approximately 6 months ahead of onset.

V was shortened by 0 bases and J by 5 bases, with 14 bases between the two germline ends. The germline V gene encodes CDR1 LGHDT and CDR2 YNNKEL (reference sequence). The CDR3 is made up of 16 amino acids. Amplification yielded TCR beta CDR3 regions, with RNA transcripts as the source. The TCR CDR3 was amplified in a first-round RT-PCR using the HTBI primer set. MiXCR, run by TCRdb on the multiplex PCR reads, gives a single entry per CDR3 protein. Of about 740,000 distinct CDR3 sequences in the sample, about 15% were seen once. Patients aged 18 to 65 had newly diagnosed hyperthyroidism lasting under 2 months. Notes on this clonotype: Its target is not known.

This sequence joins TRBV3-1 and TRBJ1-5; no definite D call. This receptor was obtained from a woman aged 18-29 years with Graves' hyperthyroidism. The sequencing sample was made of blood. The CDR3 loop reads CASSQEHWPGDQPQHF. CDR3 nucleotide sequence: TGTGCCAGCAGCCAAGAACATTGGCCCGGGGATCAGCCCCAGCATTTT.